One and the same sample provided the 21 T cell receptor beta chains below, sequenced in a study of beta chain features in type 1 diabetes. The whole isolated RNA underwent reverse transcription, so sequencing captured expressed TCRB transcripts. Some clones are missing from TCRdb's copy, which holds only in-frame ones; the method was immunoSEQ multiplex PCR. The sample yields fewer than 900,000 clones, 15% to 20% seen once. Material for sequencing was naive CD4+ T cells from blood. The receptor source for this set is a woman aged 18-29 years in good health.

The chain has TRBV7-2 and TRBJ2-1; 11 bases fit TRBD2. The J segment lost 6 bases and the V segment lost 1 base, leaving 2 bases of the junction unmatched. This CDR3 comprises 15 residues. Germline lookup yields CDR1 SGHTA and CDR2 FQGNSA. CDR3 sequence reads: CASSLVGLAGNEQFF. The CDR3 DNA sequence: TGTGCCAGCAGCTTAGTCGGACTAGCGGGCAATGAGCAGTTCTTC.

This clone turned up a few times. The chain carries TRBV5-8 and TRBJ1-3; D remains unclear. V was cut by 4 bases and J by 1 base, with 15 bases left in between. The CDR3 spans 16 residues. Per germline, CDR1 SGHTS and CDR2 YDEGEE. The CDR3: CASSQRRQSSGNTIYF. DNA of the CDR3: TGTGCCAGCAGCCAAAGGCGGCAGTCTTCTGGAAACACCATATATTTT.

This chain links TRBV28 with TRBJ2-7, with 7 bases fitting TRBD1. Germline-derived CDR1 and CDR2 are MDHEN and SYDVKM. V lost 4 bases and J lost 3; bases outside the gene matches: 3. The CDR3 has 13 residues. The CDR3 coding sequence is TGTGCCAGCAGTTACGGGACAGTCTACGAGCAGTACTTC. Protein sequence: CASSYGTVYEQYF.

This sequence joins TRBV7-9 and TRBJ1-2, with D maybe TRBD1 (5 bases). Trimming removed 3 bases at V and 5 bases at J, with 10 bases between. CDR1 and CDR2 from the germline V gene are SEHNR and FQNEAQ (reference sequence). This CDR3 is 13 amino acids long. The CDR3 is CASSFRDFYGYTF. CDR3 nucleotides: TGTGCCAGCAGCTTTAGGGACTTTTATGGCTACACCTTC.

This clone was seen a handful of times. In nucleotides, the CDR3 is TGTGCCAGCAGCTTAGGTCTAGCGGCCATCCAAGAGACCCAGTACTTC. As protein: CASSLGLAAIQETQYF. J is TRBJ2-5 and V is TRBV7-9, with 7 bases identical to TRBD2. The CDR3 contains 16 residues. V shed 1 base and J 1 base; nucleotides not matched to a gene: 6. Germline V lookup: CDR1 SEHNR, CDR2 FQNEAQ (reference sequence).

This clone turned up a few times. The chain combines TRBV18 with TRBJ2-2, with D possibly being TRBD1 (6 bases). The CDR3 consists of 16 residues. CDR1 and CDR2 (germline): KGHSH, LQKENI. Trimming stripped 6 bases from V and 1 base from J, with 15 bases between. This CDR3 reads CASSARTVMNTGELFF. The DNA of the CDR3 is TGTGCCAGCTCCGCGAGGACAGTAATGAACACCGGGGAGCTGTTTTTT.

V usage is TRBV7-2 and J usage is TRBJ2-1, with D maybe TRBD2 (6 bases). CDR3 length: 17 amino acids. CDR1 and CDR2 from the germline V gene are SGHTA and FQGNSA. Trimming removed 4 bases at V and 7 bases at J, with 23 bases between. The CDR3: CASSSLSGNTWDNEQFF. DNA for the CDR3: TGTGCCAGCAGCTCTCTTAGCGGAAACACGTGGGATAATGAGCAGTTCTTC.

This sequence joins TRBV5-1 and TRBJ2-3; TRBD2 matches at 9 bases. The CDR3 is made up of 15 amino acids. With V trimmed by 2 bases and J by 2 bases, 3 bases remained unmatched. Per germline, CDR1 SGHRS and CDR2 YFSETQ. For the CDR3, the DNA is TGCGCCAGCAGCTTTAGCGGGAGAGTCACAGATACGCAGTATTTT. Translating gives CASSFSGRVTDTQYF.

This clone has just a few counts. The chain uses TRBV4-2 and TRBJ1-3, with a tentative D call TRBD1 (5 bases). The CDR3 totals 16 residues. The V gene lost 2 bases and the J gene lost 8 bases, with 19 bases spanning the gap. Germline V gene lookup returns CDR1 LGHNA and CDR2 YNFKEQ. CDR3 bases: TGTGCCAGCAGCCAAACCAGAGGGGAGACGGTCCACACCATATATTTT. It is translated as CASSQTRGETVHTIYF.

In DNA, the CDR3 is TGTGCCAGCAGTCCAGGACAGGAGATTGAAGCTTTCTTT. Protein sequence: CASSPGQEIEAFF. The rearrangement uses TRBV6-6 and TRBJ1-1; 7 nucleotides match TRBD1. Trimming at V came to 5 bases and at J to 7 bases, leaving 7 bases not matched to a gene. CDR1 and CDR2 from the germline V gene are MNHNY and SVGAGI (reference sequence). The CDR3 contains 13 residues.

V and J are TRBV19 and TRBJ2-1, with TRBD2 matching over 12 bases. V lost 9 bases to trimming and J lost 10 bases; unmatched junction nucleotides: 7. CDR3 size: 13 residues. Germline assignment: CDR1 LNHDA and CDR2 SQIVND (reference sequence). The CDR3 DNA reads as TGTGCCAGCGGGACTAGCGGGTTCGGGGAGCAGTTCTTC. Its translation: CASGTSGFGEQFF.

The chain joins TRBV29-1 to TRBJ1-1, with TRBD1 as a possible D gene (6 bases). The CDR3 consists of 12 residues. The germline CDR1 and CDR2 sequences are SQVTM and ANQGSEA. Trimming removed 8 bases from V and 1 base from J, with 11 bases in between. DNA of the CDR3: TGCAGCACCCGACAGGCGAACACTGAAGCTTTCTTT. Translation: CSTRQANTEAFF.

The rearrangement links TRBV7-2 to TRBJ2-7; 7 bases align to TRBD1. CDR1 SGHTA and CDR2 FQGNSA come from the germline V gene. J gave up 4 bases and V 3 bases, and 6 bases lay outside the gene matches. CDR3 length equals 14 residues. The chain's CDR3 is CASSLGQTGYEQYF. In DNA form, the CDR3 reads TGTGCCAGCAGCTTGGGTCAGACAGGGTACGAGCAGTACTTC.

This chain joins TRBV2 and TRBJ2-5; 7 bases are shared with TRBD2. J was trimmed by 11 bases and V by 1 base; bases with no gene match: 10. Germline values: CDR1 SNHLY, CDR2 FYNNEI. CDR3 size: 14 residues. The CDR3 DNA reads TGTGCCAGCAGTGAAGGTCGGGGGGACTACCAGCAGTACTTC. Translated: CASSEGRGDYQQYF.

The chain recombines TRBV27 with TRBJ2-7, with 15 bases aligning to TRBD2. CDR1 MNHEY and CDR2 SMNVEV come from the germline V gene (reference sequence). CDR3 length: 17 residues. Germline trimming cut 5 bases from V and 2 bases from J; bases unmatched to any gene: 7. CDR3 in DNA: TGTGCCAGCAGTCCGCTTGGACTAGCGGGAGGGGCCTACGAGCAGTACTTC. It specifies CASSPLGLAGGAYEQYF.

CDR3 residues: CASSLEVAGRTDTQYF. The DNA of the CDR3 is TGCGCCAGCAGCTTGGAGGTGGCGGGTCGCACAGATACGCAGTATTTT. The rearrangement joins TRBV5-1 to TRBJ2-3; possibly TRBD2 for D (5 bases). V was shortened by 0 bases and J by 1 base, with 12 bases between the two germline ends. Looked up from germline, CDR1 is SGHRS and CDR2 is YFSETQ. This CDR3 contains 16 residues.

V usage is TRBV27 and J usage is TRBJ1-2; maybe TRBD1 (6 bases). The CDR3 runs 16 residues. The germline gives CDR1 MNHEY, CDR2 SMNVEV (reference sequence). Trimming removed 0 bases at V and 4 bases at J, with 15 bases between. CDR3 coding DNA: TGTGCCAGCAGTTTATCTAGGACAGTGACCATCTATGGCTACACCTTC. Protein sequence: CASSLSRTVTIYGYTF.

This sequence joins TRBV5-5 and TRBJ2-7, with 10 nucleotides matching TRBD2. CDR3 length: 17 residues. V lost 0 bases and J lost 2; bases outside the gene matches: 8. Germline V gene lookup returns CDR1 SGHKS and CDR2 YYEKEE (reference sequence). DNA for the CDR3: TGTGCCAGCAGCTTGGCCTTACTAGCGGGAAGACCCTACGAGCAGTACTTC. This codes for CASSLALLAGRPYEQYF.

In this sample, this clone turned up a few times. The genes are TRBV27 and TRBJ1-2; tentative D call: TRBD1 (6 bases). CDR1 and CDR2 from the germline V gene are MNHEY and SMNVEV (reference sequence). The CDR3 spans 14 residues. V was pared by 4 bases and J by 6 bases, with 15 bases between. The CDR3 protein is CASSSGGRPNGYTF. The CDR3 nucleotides are TGTGCCAGCAGTTCCGGGGGCCGCCCCAATGGCTACACCTTC.

This rearrangement joins TRBV27 to TRBJ2-1, with 14 bases that match TRBD2. The CDR3 is 18 amino acids. Germline V lookup: CDR1 MNHEY, CDR2 SMNVEV (reference sequence). V was clipped by 7 bases and J by 0 bases; unmatched bases: 8. CDR3 coding DNA: TGTGCCAGCACCCAGGGACTAGCGGGAGTTAGCTCCTACAATGAGCAGTTCTTC. It is translated as CASTQGLAGVSSYNEQFF.

The sample holds a few counts of this clone. The chain couples TRBV6-6 to TRBJ2-5; D perhaps matches TRBD2 (6 bases). Per the germline V gene, CDR1 is MNHNY and CDR2 is SVGAGI (reference sequence). This CDR3 is 15 amino acids long. V gave up 4 bases and J gave up 5 bases, with 17 bases separating them. The CDR3 region is CASSWATGAAETQYF. CDR3 nucleotide sequence: TGTGCCAGCAGTTGGGCTACGGGAGCCGCCGAGACCCAGTACTTC.